This TCR beta chain was captured by sequencing in a study of post-analysis software for immune sequencing data. Points from the study as a whole: Controls showed lower frequencies than patients for five or six TRBV segments, and TRBV5-6, TRBV5-1 and TRBV20-1 were among these.

Unique-molecular-identifier-tagged TCR beta cDNA libraries were used. TCRdb re-derived calls from the PCR reads in MiXCR, one entry per CDR3 protein. The table records some 890,000 distinct CDR3 sequences, roughly half of them present only once. Remarks on this clonotype: Antigen specificity is unknown.

V lost 7 bases and J 3 bases, leaving 21 bases between the germline ends. CDR1 and CDR2 from the germline V gene are MNHNS and SASEGT. The CDR3 is 16 amino acids. The rearrangement joins TRBV6-1 to TRBJ1-1; D is uncertain. The clonotype was recovered from a girl between 5 and 17 years old with multiple sclerosis. Sequenced sample: blood. The CDR3 coding sequence is TGTGCCAGCACCGAGGGAGTTGAGATTCTAGACACTGAAGCTTTCTTT. Translated, it gives CASTEGVEILDTEAFF.